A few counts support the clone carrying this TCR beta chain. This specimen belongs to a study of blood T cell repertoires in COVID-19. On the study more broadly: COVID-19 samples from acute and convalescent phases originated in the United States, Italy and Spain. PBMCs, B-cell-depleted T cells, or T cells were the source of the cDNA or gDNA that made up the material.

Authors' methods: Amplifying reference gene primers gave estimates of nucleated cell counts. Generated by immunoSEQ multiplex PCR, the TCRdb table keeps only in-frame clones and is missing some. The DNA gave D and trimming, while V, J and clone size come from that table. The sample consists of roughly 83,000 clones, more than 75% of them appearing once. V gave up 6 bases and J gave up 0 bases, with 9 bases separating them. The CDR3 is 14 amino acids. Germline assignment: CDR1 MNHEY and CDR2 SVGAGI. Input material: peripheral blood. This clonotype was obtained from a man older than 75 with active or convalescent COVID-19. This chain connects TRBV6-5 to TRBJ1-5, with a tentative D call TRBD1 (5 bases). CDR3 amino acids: CASRTGYSNQPQHF. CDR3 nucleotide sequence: TGTGCCAGCAGAACAGGTTATAGCAATCAGCCCCAGCATTTT.